A single TCR beta chain is shown here with its context. Profiled with immunoSEQ multiplex PCR; TCRdb holds only in-frame clones, not every one. Of fewer than 250,000 clones listed, around 86% are singletons. This sample was taken from a study of blood T cell repertoires in COVID-19. Study summary: Whether acute or convalescent, the COVID-19 samples came from the United States, Italy and Spain. Sample material is recorded as cDNA or gDNA derived from T cells, B-cell-depleted T cells, or PBMCs.

Individuals aged 18 to 89 years were recruited from 24 US areas. Cohorts were determined from participant-reported clinical history. The sequence derives from a middle-aged woman with acute COVID-19. Input material: PBMCs or T cells enriched from blood (not recorded which).

The CDR3 nucleotides are TGTGCCAGCAGTTTAGTGTACAGGGTTAGCTCCTACGAGCAGTACTTC. Its translation is CASSLVYRVSSYEQYF. The chain is built from TRBV27 and TRBJ2-7; weak D call: TRBD1 (6 bases). This CDR3 comprises 16 residues. V dropped 2 bases and J dropped 0 bases, with 14 bases sitting between them. Germline CDR1 MNHEY, CDR2 SMNVEV (reference sequence).